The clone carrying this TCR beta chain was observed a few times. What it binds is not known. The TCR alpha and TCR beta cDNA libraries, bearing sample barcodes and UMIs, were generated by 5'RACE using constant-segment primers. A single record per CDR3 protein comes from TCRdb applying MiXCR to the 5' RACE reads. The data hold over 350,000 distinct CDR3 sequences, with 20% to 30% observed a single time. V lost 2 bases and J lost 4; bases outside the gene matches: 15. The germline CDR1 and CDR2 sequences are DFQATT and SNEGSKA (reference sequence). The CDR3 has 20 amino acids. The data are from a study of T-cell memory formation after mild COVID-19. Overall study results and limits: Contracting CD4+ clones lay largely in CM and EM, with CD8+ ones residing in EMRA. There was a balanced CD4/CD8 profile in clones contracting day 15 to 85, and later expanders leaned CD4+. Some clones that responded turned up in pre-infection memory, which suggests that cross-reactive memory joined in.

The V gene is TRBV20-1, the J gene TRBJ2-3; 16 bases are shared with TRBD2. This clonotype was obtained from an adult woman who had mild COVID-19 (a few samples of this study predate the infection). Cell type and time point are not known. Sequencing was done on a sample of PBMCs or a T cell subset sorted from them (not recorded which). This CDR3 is CSARTGTSGRASVPPDTQYF. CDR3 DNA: TGCAGTGCTAGAACCGGGACTAGCGGGAGGGCCTCCGTCCCGCCAGATACGCAGTATTTT.